This T cell receptor beta chain stems from a study of CD8+ T cells in alopecia areata. Study-wide context: The percentage of affected scalp area served as the score of severity for treated patients. Study-wide results and limits: Scalp lesions, especially in alopecia totalis/universalis, had higher clonality than normal scalp.

A word on this clone: Its antigen is currently unknown.

The CDR3 consists of 14 residues. CDR1 is SGHRS and CDR2 is YFSETQ in the germline V gene. The V gene end was trimmed by 4 bases and the J gene end by 6 bases; junction bases not matched to a gene: 6. RNA extraction was followed by reverse transcription into cDNA, which acted as the sequencing template. TCRdb's copy holds only in-frame clones and misses some; the assay was immunoSEQ multiplex PCR. The table lists about 220,000 clones, around 57% of them singletons. Treatment here: oral pan-JAK inhibitor, 5-10 mg twice daily. Lesional scalp tissue (obtained by punch biopsy) and peripheral blood were collected from alopecia areata patients. Researchers picked out CD4+ and CD8+ T cells from PBMCs by sorting.

The starting material was CD4+ T cells sorted from blood, obtained at week 4, from a patient treated with tofacitinib. The V call is TRBV5-1, the J call TRBJ1-1, with 10 bases lining up with TRBD1. This clonotype was obtained from a human donor with alopecia areata. The CDR3 nucleotides read TGCGCCAGCAGCCCCGGGGGACAGGGGCCTGAAGCTTTCTTT. It codes for CASSPGGQGPEAFF.